The 9 T cell receptor beta chains in this list originate from one sample, sequenced in a study of cytomegalovirus exposure and HLA in healthy donors. 60 Vbeta and 13 Jbeta primers were used in PCR. Only in-frame clones appear in the TCRdb table, and some are missing; sequencing was by immunoSEQ multiplex PCR. The top ten clones hold 5.5% of a sample with tens of thousands of clones, 62% of them seen once. Sequences were obtained from PBMCs. Receptors were obtained from a woman in her thirties in good health and CMV-seropositive.

This clone came up a few times. J is TRBJ1-2 and V is TRBV6-1; no firm D call. Germline CDR1 reads MNHNS; CDR2 reads SASEGT. The CDR3 extends over 14 amino acids. The V end was cut by 0 bases, the J end by 10 bases, with 15 bases between. In nucleotides, the CDR3 is TGTGCCAGCAGTGAAGCGAAGGCAGTCGAGGTCTACACCTTC. It codes for CASSEAKAVEVYTF.

V and J are TRBV28 and TRBJ2-2, with D hard to call. Germline lookup yields CDR1 MDHEN and CDR2 SYDVKM. The CDR3 contains 16 residues. V dropped 3 bases and J dropped 5 bases, with 16 bases sitting between them. The CDR3 nucleotides are TGTGCCAGCAGTTTTGGAGAGACCCTGCGGACCGGGGAGCTGTTTTTT. Its translation is CASSFGETLRTGELFF.

The chain is built from TRBV4-1 and TRBJ1-2; 7 bases line up with TRBD1. J gave up 10 bases and V 1 base, and 6 bases lay outside the gene matches. The germline V gene encodes CDR1 MGHRA and CDR2 YSYEKL. The CDR3 totals 13 residues. The CDR3 DNA is TGCGCCAGCAGCCAAGTGGGACAGAGGATCTACACCTTC. Protein sequence: CASSQVGQRIYTF.

The chain couples TRBV6-5 to TRBJ1-2, with D possibly TRBD1 on 6 matching bases. This CDR3 region has 13 residues. Trimming removed 5 bases from V and 7 bases from J, with 14 bases in between. Per germline, CDR1 MNHEY and CDR2 SVGAGI. CDR3 residues: CASSPFTGFGYTF. As DNA, the CDR3 is TGTGCCAGCAGTCCATTTACAGGGTTTGGCTACACCTTC.

This clone was recorded once. The chain is built from TRBV27 and TRBJ2-1; TRBD2 aligns across 14 bases. Trimming removed 8 bases from V and 6 bases from J; junction bases left unmatched: 12. Germline CDR1 MNHEY, CDR2 SMNVEV (reference sequence). This CDR3 has 17 residues. The CDR3 reads CASGGTSGGLRRNEQFF. The CDR3 nucleotides read TGTGCCAGCGGGGGGACTAGCGGGGGCTTGAGGCGCAATGAGCAGTTCTTC.

J is TRBJ2-2 and V is TRBV12-5, with D possibly matching TRBD2 (6 bases). The CDR3 is 15 amino acids. From germline, CDR1 is LGHNT and CDR2 FRNRAP. V was trimmed by 7 bases and J by 1 base, leaving 13 bases between them. DNA of the CDR3: TGTGCTAGTGCCCGCCGCGGGGAGAACACCGGGGAGCTGTTTTTT. Translation: CASARRGENTGELFF.

This sequence joins TRBV28 and TRBJ1-6, with 10 bases identical to TRBD1. Germline-derived CDR1 and CDR2 are MDHEN and SYDVKM. This CDR3 has 16 residues. The V segment lost 5 bases and the J segment 7 bases; nucleotides outside the gene matches: 8. The CDR3 region has the DNA TGTGCCAGCAGTATTCCGGGACAGGGGTTCAATTCACCCCTCCACTTT. Its protein product is CASSIPGQGFNSPLHF.

This clone was recorded a few times. The chain employs TRBV5-1 and TRBJ1-1; 7 bases are a match to TRBD1. Germline V gives CDR1 SGHRS, CDR2 YFSETQ. V shed 0 bases, J shed 4 bases, and the junction held 3 bases outside the gene matches. The CDR3 has 14 residues. The DNA of the CDR3 is TGCGCCAGCAGCTTGGGGGCAGGGGGCACTGAAGCTTTCTTT. As protein: CASSLGAGGTEAFF.

The gene calls are TRBV29-1 and TRBJ1-2, with a tentative D call TRBD1 (6 bases). V was cut by 4 bases and J by 8 bases, with 11 bases left in between. The CDR3 sequence is 11 residues long. Looked up from germline, CDR1 is SQVTM and CDR2 is ANQGSEA. The CDR3 coding sequence is TGCAGCGTTGCCACAGGGAACGGCTACACCTTC. It is translated as CSVATGNGYTF.